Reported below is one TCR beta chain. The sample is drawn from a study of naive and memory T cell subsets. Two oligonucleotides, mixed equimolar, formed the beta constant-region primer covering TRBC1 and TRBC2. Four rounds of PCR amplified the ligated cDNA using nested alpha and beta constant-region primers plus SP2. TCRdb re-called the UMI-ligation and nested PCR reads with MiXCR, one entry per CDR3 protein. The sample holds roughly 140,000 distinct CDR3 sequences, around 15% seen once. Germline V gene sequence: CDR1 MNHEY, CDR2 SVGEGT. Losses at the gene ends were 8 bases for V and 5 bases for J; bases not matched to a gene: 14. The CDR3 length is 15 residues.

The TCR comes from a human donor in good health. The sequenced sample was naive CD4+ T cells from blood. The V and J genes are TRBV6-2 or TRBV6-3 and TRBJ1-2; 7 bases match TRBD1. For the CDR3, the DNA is TGTGCCAGCCGTTCCAGCCGGGACAGTTTGTATGGCTACACCTTC. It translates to CASRSSRDSLYGYTF.